A selection of T cell receptor beta chains follows, all from one sample in a study of T-cell reconstitution after alpha-beta-depleted transplantation in children. One entry per CDR3 protein results from TCRdb running MiXCR on the PCR reads. The table includes fewer than 550,000 distinct CDR3 sequences, approximately 10% detected once. Sequences were derived from PBMCs, sampled before TCRalphabeta/CD19-depleted stem cell transplant. The source of these receptors is a child aged 2 to 9 with inherited bone marrow failure, due to receive a stem cell transplant. CDR3s include the opening cysteine and the closing phenylalanine or tryptophan. A D gene is named only where the DNA matches it firmly. Size is stated for part of the rows, as once, few or many counts, or as a class when the clone is expanded.

cdr3_aa	cdr3_nt	clone_size	v_call	j_call	d_call
CASSYSSGTDGANVLTF	TGTGCCAGCAGTTACTCGTCCGGGACTGATGGGGCCAACGTCCTGACTTTC	many	TRBV6-5	TRBJ2-6	.
CASSQGASGRAREQYF	TGCGCCAGCAGCCAAGGAGCCAGCGGGAGGGCCAGGGAGCAGTACTTC	many	TRBV4-3	TRBJ2-7	TRBD2
CASSLQRSNLPIDTQYF	TGCGCCAGCAGCTTGCAGCGGTCCAACCTACCCATAGATACGCAGTATTTT	many	TRBV5-1	TRBJ2-3	.
CSGGTQALNEKLFF	TGCAGTGGGGGCACACAGGCCCTTAATGAAAAACTGTTTTTT	few	TRBV20-1	TRBJ1-4	.
CASSLVETGLQETQYF	TGTGCCAGCAGTTTAGTCGAGACAGGACTCCAAGAGACCCAGTACTTC	.	TRBV28	TRBJ2-5	.
CASSPRYSGANVLTF	TGTGCCAGCAGCCCCAGGTACTCTGGGGCCAACGTCCTGACTTTC	many	TRBV12-3/TRBV12-4	TRBJ2-6	.
CASSSRGSDTQYF	TGTGCCAGCAGTTCGCGGGGCTCAGATACGCAGTATTTT	many	TRBV27	TRBJ2-3	.
CSAPTDRAYEQYF	TGCAGTGCTCCCACGGACAGGGCTTACGAGCAGTACTTC	.	TRBV20-1	TRBJ2-7	TRBD1
CASSLVQERKTVNGYTF	TGTGCCAGCAGCTTAGTACAAGAGCGAAAGACAGTAAATGGCTACACCTTC	few	TRBV7-8	TRBJ1-2	.
CASSKLAASYNEQFF	TGTGCCAGCAGCAAACTAGCGGCCTCCTACAATGAGCAGTTCTTC	many	TRBV6-2/TRBV6-3	TRBJ2-1	TRBD2
CASSQPSDTQYF	TGTGCCAGTAGTCAACCCTCAGATACGCAGTATTTT	.	TRBV19	TRBJ2-3	.
CSARGTGDNYEQYF	TGCAGTGCTAGAGGGACAGGGGACAATTACGAGCAGTACTTC	many	TRBV20-1	TRBJ2-7	TRBD1
CATSREVAGAYEQYF	TGTGCCACCAGCAGAGAAGTAGCGGGAGCATACGAGCAGTACTTC	many	TRBV15	TRBJ2-7	TRBD2
CASSQKVTQYF	TGCGCCAGCAGCCAGAAGGTGACCCAGTACTTC	many	TRBV4-3	TRBJ2-5	.
CASSPRDNTEAFF	TGTGCCAGCAGTCCCCGGGACAACACTGAAGCTTTCTTT	.	TRBV12-3/TRBV12-4	TRBJ1-1	.
CASKTGSSYNEQFF	TGTGCCAGCAAAACCGGGAGCTCCTACAATGAGCAGTTCTTC	many	TRBV6-1	TRBJ2-1	.
CASSYSGPWNQPQHF	TGTGCCAGCAGTTACTCGGGGCCCTGGAATCAGCCCCAGCATTTT	many	TRBV6-2/TRBV6-3	TRBJ1-5	.
CASSWGWETQYF	TGTGCCAGCAGTTGGGGTTGGGAGACCCAGTACTTC	many	TRBV28	TRBJ2-5	.
CSARLAGPSNNEQFF	TGCAGTGCCAGACTAGCGGGCCCCAGCAACAATGAGCAGTTCTTC	many	TRBV20-1	TRBJ2-1	TRBD2
CASSLRQQYEQYF	TGCGCCAGCAGCTTGCGACAGCAGTACGAGCAGTACTTC	many	TRBV5-1	TRBJ2-7	.
CSARPAPGFGGYTF	TGCAGTGCTAGACCGGCCCCAGGGTTTGGAGGCTACACCTTC	many	TRBV20-1	TRBJ1-2	.
CASSDYARLNTEAFF	TGTGCCAGCAGTGACTATGCCAGGCTGAACACTGAAGCTTTCTTT	few	TRBV6-4	TRBJ1-1	.
CASSLGDRVTYEQFF	TGTGCCAGCAGCTTAGGGGACAGGGTAACATATGAGCAGTTCTTC	many	TRBV7-9	TRBJ2-1	TRBD1
CASSPATGFAYEQYF	TGTGCCAGCAGCCCCGCTACAGGGTTCGCCTACGAGCAGTACTTC	.	TRBV6-2/TRBV6-3	TRBJ2-7	.